This T cell receptor (beta chain) was sequenced during a study of shared clonotypes between healthy human individuals. The V and J ends lost 3 bases and 11 bases respectively, with 16 bases between them. Germline V lookup: CDR1 MNHNS, CDR2 SASEGT. This CDR3 comprises 14 residues. Using immunoSEQ multiplex PCR, the repertoire was profiled, and TCRdb retains in-frame clones only, with some absent. The table has over a million clones, around three quarters seen once. Sequenced sample: memory CD4+ T cells from PBMCs. Subset specified: CD45RA-negative fraction. The origin of this receptor is a man aged 18 to 30 in good health. Some clones in this sample may be carry-over from other donors' samples. The gene calls are TRBV6-1 and TRBJ1-4, with a tentative D call TRBD1 (6 bases). CDR3 amino acids: CASSDMDRGAKLFF. The CDR3 DNA follows: TGTGCCAGCAGTGATATGGACAGAGGGGCGAAACTGTTTTTT.